The next 22 T cell receptor beta chains were all read from a single sample in a study of Ad26.COV2.S vaccination and SARS-CoV-2 variants (TCRdb year 2021). To prepare the library, the immunoSEQ multiplex PCR assay was applied. In its TCRdb copy, this immuneACCESS table keeps in-frame sequences only and misses some clones. Where compared with another copy, unresolved V genes explain less than half of these, and the others have no known cause. Recorded for this sample are 350,000 to 600,000 clones; 89% of them occurred a single time. The ten largest clones add up to more than 1.5% of the sample. The treatment or condition label here, explained by the study, means: around 19 received Ad26.COV2.S at low or high dose, single or two shots; about five received placebo; per-sample allocation not given. Repertoires of vaccine and placebo recipients were sequenced from samples taken on day 63 after the first injection.

The starting material was peripheral blood, obtained in a trial of Ad26.COV2.S vaccine versus placebo. The receptors shown here come from a person aged 18-60 years who received the Ad26.COV2.S COVID-19 vaccine or a placebo.

The chain uses TRBV18 and TRBJ2-4, with D possibly TRBD1 on 6 matching bases. The CDR3 sequence is 14 residues long. The germline CDR1 and CDR2 sequences are KGHSH and LQKENI. The V end lost 3 bases, the J end lost 6 bases, and 12 bases lay between the germline ends. CDR3 sequence: CASSPSGTINIQYF. CDR3 DNA: TGTGCCAGCTCACCGTCAGGGACAATAAACATTCAGTACTTC.

The chain employs TRBV6-6 and TRBJ1-2; a possible D gene is TRBD1 (5 bases). This CDR3 spans 15 amino acids. The V end was cut by 0 bases, the J end by 2 bases, with 10 bases between. In germline, CDR1 is MNHNY, CDR2 SVGAGI (reference sequence). The CDR3 nucleotides read TGTGCCAGCAGTTACTCACAGACAGCCAACTATGGCTACACCTTC. This sequence encodes CASSYSQTANYGYTF.

The V and J genes are TRBV7-2 and TRBJ1-1; no clear D gene. This CDR3 has 13 residues. Germline-derived CDR1 and CDR2 are SGHTA and FQGNSA. The ends were cut back, 5 bases at V and 1 base at J, with 8 bases in the middle. The DNA for the CDR3 is TGTGCCAGCAGCCGCAACCAGAACACTGAAGCTTTCTTT. Its translation: CASSRNQNTEAFF.

A single count supports this clone. This rearrangement joins TRBV5-8 to TRBJ1-5, with D possibly TRBD1 on 5 matching bases. V lost 0 bases, J lost 1 base, and 11 bases lay in between. The CDR3 loop spans 16 amino acids. Germline V gene sequence: CDR1 SGHTS, CDR2 YDEGEE. The CDR3 sequence: CASSLGIQGSNQPQHF. CDR3 coding DNA: TGTGCCAGCAGCTTGGGGATCCAGGGCAGCAATCAGCCCCAGCATTTT.

The genes are TRBV10-1 and TRBJ2-1; 10 nucleotides agree with TRBD2. Germline CDR1 and CDR2: WNHNN and SYGVQD (reference sequence). The CDR3 runs to 14 residues. Trimming at V came to 4 bases and at J to 8 bases, leaving 5 bases not matched to a gene. As DNA, the CDR3 is TGCGCCAGCAGTGTGGCTAGCGGGAGCGATGAGCAGTTCTTC. Its protein is CASSVASGSDEQFF.

Details on this clone: At one end, the junction sequence differs from germline, possibly due to a read error. The chain recombines TRBV6-1 with TRBJ2-7; 7 nucleotides align to TRBD1. The CDR3 totals 13 residues. Germline V lookup: CDR1 MNHNS, CDR2 SASEGT. DNA of the CDR3: TGTGCCAGCAGGGAAGGGACAGCCTACGAGCAGTACTTC. Translation: CASREGTAYEQYF.

This rearrangement joins TRBV2 to TRBJ2-1, with D perhaps TRBD1 or TRBD2 (5 bases each). Trimming removed 0 bases at V and 4 bases at J, with 13 bases between. The CDR3 is made up of 16 amino acids. Germline V lookup: CDR1 SNHLY, CDR2 FYNNEI. The DNA for the CDR3 is TGTGCCAGCAGTGAAGCCGGGACCGGGAAGTACAATGAGCAGTTCTTC. The encoded protein is CASSEAGTGKYNEQFF.

The gene calls are TRBV7-9 and TRBJ2-1; 8 nucleotides line up with TRBD2. There are 16 residues in the CDR3. Germline V gene data show CDR1 as SEHNR and CDR2 as FQNEAQ (reference sequence). Trimming took 1 base from V and 6 from J; bases not matched to a gene: 8. The CDR3 spells CASSLGPGGAGNEQFF. The CDR3 bases are TGTGCCAGCAGCTTAGGCCCGGGAGGGGCCGGCAATGAGCAGTTCTTC.

The chain carries TRBV6-6 and TRBJ1-2; 9 nucleotides line up with TRBD1. Per germline, CDR1 MNHNY and CDR2 SVGAGI (reference sequence). Unmatched junction bases numbered 10, after V lost 9 bases and J lost 11 bases. The CDR3 is made up of 12 amino acids. The CDR3 sequence is CASSLDRGGYTF. CDR3 sequence (DNA): TGTGCCAGTTCCTTGGACAGGGGTGGGTACACCTTC.

The J gene is TRBJ2-1, the V gene TRBV28; TRBD1 matches 9 bases. The V and J ends lost 5 bases and 7 bases, in that order; junction bases with no gene match: 9. Germline loops: CDR1 MDHEN, CDR2 SYDVKM. The CDR3 length is 15 residues. The DNA for the CDR3 is TGTGCCAGCAGTCTCACAGGGGGCGGTCTAAATGAGCAGTTCTTC. This gives the protein CASSLTGGGLNEQFF.

V usage is TRBV18 and J usage is TRBJ1-2; D unresolved. The ends were cut back, 4 bases at V and 0 bases at J, with 12 bases in the middle. This CDR3 comprises 15 residues. Germline V gives CDR1 KGHSH, CDR2 LQKENI. CDR3 DNA: TGTGCCAGCTCACTGAAGCTTTCCTCTAACTATGGCTACACCTTC. Amino acid sequence: CASSLKLSSNYGYTF.

This clone was counted a single time. V usage is TRBV11-2 and J usage is TRBJ1-2; D perhaps matches TRBD1 (5 bases). Germline loops: CDR1 SGHAT, CDR2 FQNNGV. The CDR3 extends over 17 amino acids. V lost 1 base to trimming and J lost 2 bases, with 17 bases between them. The CDR3 sequence is CASSLAMLGRGNYGYTF. Here the CDR3 DNA reads TGTGCCAGCAGCTTAGCGATGTTGGGGCGAGGGAACTATGGCTACACCTTC.

V gene TRBV7-2 combines with J gene TRBJ1-1; no definite D call. This CDR3 has 14 amino acids. V was pared by 1 base and J by 1 base, with 7 bases between. The germline V gene has CDR1 SGHTA and CDR2 FQGNSA. Here the CDR3 DNA reads TGTGCCAGCAGCTTAGACTTGGGGAACACTGAAGCTTTCTTT. Translated: CASSLDLGNTEAFF.

The V gene is TRBV2, the J gene TRBJ1-2; possibly TRBD1 for D (5 bases). Trimming cost V 6 bases and J 2 bases, with 13 bases left between them. CDR3 length equals 14 residues. Germline loops: CDR1 SNHLY, CDR2 FYNNEI. CDR3 nucleotide sequence: TGTGCCAGCAGGGCCGGGACCCTCAACTATGGCTACACCTTC. It codes for CASRAGTLNYGYTF.

The V and J genes are TRBV27 and TRBJ1-6; D is unclear. Trimming removed 5 bases from V and 6 bases from J, with 20 bases in between. CDR1 MNHEY and CDR2 SMNVEV come from the germline V gene (reference sequence). There are 17 residues in the CDR3. The CDR3 DNA sequence: TGTGCCAGCAGTACCTACCCCAGACTCGGCCCTAATTCACCCCTCCACTTT. This sequence encodes CASSTYPRLGPNSPLHF.

The chain combines TRBV6-5 with TRBJ1-1, with D maybe TRBD1 (6 bases). V was shortened by 0 bases and J by 5 bases, with 13 bases between the two germline ends. Germline V gene sequence: CDR1 MNHEY, CDR2 SVGAGI. The length of the CDR3 is 15 residues. CDR3 sequence reads: CASSYSKQGRTEAFF. CDR3 in DNA: TGTGCCAGCAGTTACTCGAAACAGGGAAGGACTGAAGCTTTCTTT.

This clone was seen only once. The chain has TRBV27 and TRBJ2-5, with a tentative D call TRBD2 (6 bases). CDR1 is MNHEY and CDR2 is SMNVEV in the germline V gene (reference sequence). The V and J ends lost 7 bases and 4 bases respectively, with 13 bases between them. The CDR3 spans 13 residues. The CDR3 DNA reads as TGTGCCAGCACCGTTAGGAGGGGAGAGACCCAGTACTTC. This translates into CASTVRRGETQYF.

The genes are TRBV7-9 and TRBJ2-2; D possibly matches TRBD1 or TRBD2 (6 bases each). This CDR3 contains 14 residues. Trimming removed 7 bases at V and 6 bases at J, with 15 bases between. Germline lookup yields CDR1 SEHNR and CDR2 FQNEAQ (reference sequence). The CDR3 reads CASTWKGEAGELFF. The CDR3 region has the DNA TGTGCCAGCACCTGGAAGGGGGAGGCCGGGGAGCTGTTTTTT.

This CDR3 is CATSDRDRVTGELFF. The CDR3 nucleotides are TGTGCCACCAGTGATCGGGACAGGGTCACCGGGGAGCTGTTTTTT. The chain employs TRBV24-1 and TRBJ2-2; 9 nucleotides agree with TRBD1. Trimming at V came to 3 bases and at J to 4 bases, leaving 2 bases not matched to a gene. The germline V gene encodes CDR1 KGHDR and CDR2 SFDVKD. The CDR3 spans 15 residues.

The chain carries TRBV5-4 and TRBJ2-2; D is perhaps TRBD1 or TRBD2 (5 bases each). The ends were cut back, 5 bases at V and 7 bases at J, with 6 bases in the middle. Germline loops: CDR1 SGHNT, CDR2 YYREEE (reference sequence). The CDR3 extends over 11 amino acids. Here the CDR3 reads CASRGVGELFF. The DNA of the CDR3 is TGTGCCAGCAGGGGGGTCGGGGAGCTGTTTTTT.

The rearrangement joins TRBV28 to TRBJ1-5; unclear D gene. V dropped 5 bases and J dropped 5 bases, with 10 bases sitting between them. The CDR3 sequence is 13 residues long. Germline values: CDR1 MDHEN, CDR2 SYDVKM. The CDR3 DNA reads TGTGCCAGCAGTGCCCGGGCTGATCAGCCCCAGCATTTT. Protein product: CASSARADQPQHF.

The V call is TRBV10-2, the J call TRBJ2-1, with 8 nucleotides matching TRBD1. Germline CDR1 reads WSHSY; CDR2 reads SAAADI. After removal of 6 bases from V and 6 bases from J, the junction contained 4 bases not matched to a gene. The CDR3 covers 13 residues. The CDR3 DNA follows: TGCGCCAGCAGCTTCGACAGGGGCAATGAGCAGTTCTTC. Residues: CASSFDRGNEQFF.